The clone carrying this T cell receptor (beta chain) was picked up one time. The protocol was immunoSEQ multiplex PCR, while the TCRdb copy is restricted to in-frame clones and leaves out a portion. Of roughly 500,000 clones in the sample, around 78% are singletons; the top ten hold 0.013%. The entry originates in a study of shared T cell receptors in the human thymus. In germline, CDR1 is SGHTA, CDR2 FQGNSA. CDR3 length: 16 amino acids. V was clipped by 2 bases and J by 0 bases, with 14 bases between them. The sample was also linked to a second study, of human thymus T cells.

The receptor was isolated from a boy less than two years old with a congenital heart defect. Sequencing used thymocytes. V gene TRBV7-2 combines with J gene TRBJ2-7; unclear D gene. CDR3 in DNA: TGTGCCAGCAGCTTAATCGGCGGCCTGAGCTCCTACGAGCAGTACTTC. This translates into CASSLIGGLSSYEQYF.